This TCR beta chain was sequenced in a study of shared clonotypes between healthy human individuals. Study in general: Ranging from 18 to 49 in age, donors were a couple of women and three men.

Regarding the study as a whole: The represented genetic and exposure-history diversity was limited by the small number of donors.

CD8 cells regarded as naive lacked CD45RO, were positively chosen for CCR7, and omitted terminally differentiated effector memory CD45RA+ cells. The CDR3 runs 15 residues. Trimming at V came to 1 base and at J to 6 bases, leaving 8 bases not matched to a gene. Germline CDR1 reads SNHLY; CDR2 reads FYNNEI. This clone was seen only once. The antigen is undetermined. Libraries were prepared by immunoSEQ multiplex PCR; TCRdb keeps only in-frame clonotypes and omits some of them. Seen here are hundreds of thousands of clones, approximately 96% observed once, and the top ten hold about 0.12%. The sample was naive CD8+ T cells sorted from blood. The receptor was isolated from a woman in her twenties or thirties in good health. The chain uses TRBV2 and TRBJ2-7; 8 nucleotides match TRBD1. The CDR3 DNA follows: TGTGCCAGCAGTGAAGGTTGGCAGGGGGCAGCCGAGCAGTACTTC. Protein: CASSEGWQGAAEQYF.